This T cell receptor (beta chain) is from a study of T-cell reconstitution after alpha-beta-depleted transplantation in children. Findings of the study overall: Newly generated T cells supplied most T-cell counts and diversity one year post-transplant. After transplant, at about two months, alpha-beta T cells were reportedly derived from several hundred expanded graft clones. In some patients, recipient T cells and intrathymic progenitors surviving conditioning explained high day-60 diversity.

The CDR3 contains 13 residues. V lost 4 bases to trimming and J lost 2 bases, with 12 bases between them. The V gene's germline CDR1 is SQVTM and CDR2 ANQGSEA. Comments on this clonotype: The antigen remains undetermined.

TCRbeta library construction was performed incorporating unique molecular identifiers. TCRdb reprocessed the PCR reads with MiXCR, giving one entry per CDR3 protein. The table includes 200,000 to 250,000 distinct CDR3 sequences, about 8.2% detected once. The chain employs TRBV29-1 and TRBJ2-7; D is perhaps TRBD2 (5 bases). The sample consisted of PBMCs, mostly from graft donor cells, taken 360 days after TCRalphabeta/CD19-depleted stem cell transplant. The sequence came from a male patient between 2 and 15 years old who had a stem cell transplant for acute myeloid leukemia, so the T cells may come from the graft donor. The CDR3 region has the DNA TGCAGCGTTGTGGGAGATGGGCCCTACGAGCAGTACTTC. Its translation is CSVVGDGPYEQYF.